The present entry profiles one T cell receptor (beta chain) with its context. Its specificity is unknown. The PCR ran on 60 Vbeta and 13 Jbeta primers. Assay: immunoSEQ multiplex PCR; the TCRdb copy retains only in-frame clones and omits some. Counted here are about 280,000 clones, approximately 90% occurring once; the ten biggest clones make up roughly 2%. Germline V gene lookup returns CDR1 LNHDA and CDR2 SQIVND (reference sequence). Trimming shortened V by 5 bases and J by 0 bases, and 11 bases separated the two germline ends. CDR3 length equals 16 residues. This sample was taken from a study of cytomegalovirus exposure and HLA in healthy donors. Study-wide context: Genotyping showed less than 85% of hundreds of donors falling in the Caucasian-associated ancestry cluster. General observations from the study: Reported results showed that the classifier diagnosed cytomegalovirus status with high specificity and sensitivity. Some V segments, TRBV6-2 and TRBV6-3 among them, were indistinguishable and were therefore excluded. Across all donors, roughly uniform sequencing depth was an assumption of the presence/absence analyses.

The chain is built from TRBV19 and TRBJ1-6, with D unclear. Material: PBMCs. The receptor comes from a woman in her late teens or twenties in good health and CMV-seronegative. CDR3 amino acids: CASSDQRSSYNSPLHF. CDR3 DNA sequence: TGTGCCAGTAGTGACCAAAGGAGCTCCTATAATTCACCCCTCCACTTT.